Listed below are T cell receptor beta chains from one sample, sequenced in a study of CD8+CD57+ T cells in acquired aplastic anemia. TCRdb fed the reads into MiXCR, producing one record per CDR3 protein. The sample carries 150,000 to 170,000 distinct CDR3 sequences, approximately 52% recorded once. The sample taken for sequencing was sorted CD4+, CD8+, or CD8+CD57+ T cells (not recorded which) from PBMCs. All receptors derive from a human donor with aplastic anemia. Both conserved end residues are part of each CDR3. The D gene is left open where the match is weak. For some rows the clone size is stated as once, few or many, or as a class when expanded; others skip it.

v_call	clone_size	j_call	d_call	cdr3_nt	cdr3_aa
TRBV20-1	many	TRBJ1-1	.	TGCAGTGCAACTCACGTTGAAGGACCTGAAGCTTTCTTT	CSATHVEGPEAFF
TRBV4-1	many	TRBJ2-1	.	TGCGCCAGCAGCCAAGGGAACAGGGTCTCCTTCTACAATGAGCAGTTCTTC	CASSQGNRVSFYNEQFF
TRBV7-3	once	TRBJ2-5	TRBD2	TGTGCCAGCACCGATCCGGGAGCTAGCGGGGGGGCCGAGACCCAGTACTTC	CASTDPGASGGAETQYF
TRBV11-1	.	TRBJ2-7	.	TGTGCCAGCAGCTTAGGAGGGACCGCCTCCTACGAGCAGTACTTC	CASSLGGTASYEQYF
TRBV5-5	.	TRBJ2-7	TRBD1	TGTGCCAGCAGCTTGACCCGACAGGGTGGGGCCTACGAGCAGTACTTC	CASSLTRQGGAYEQYF
TRBV20-1	.	TRBJ2-3	TRBD1	TGCAGTGCTAGGGGACAGGGGGACACAGATACGCAGTATTTT	CSARGQGDTDTQYF
TRBV6-5	many	TRBJ2-7	.	TGTGCCAGCAGTTACTCGGGACCCTACGAGCAGTACTTC	CASSYSGPYEQYF
TRBV2	.	TRBJ2-1	.	TGTGCCAGCAGTGCAACAGGGAGCACTGAGCAGTCCTTC	CASSATGSTEQSF
TRBV19	many	TRBJ2-3	TRBD2	TGTGCCAGTAGTCTAGCGGGGGTGACAGATACGCAGTATTTT	CASSLAGVTDTQYF
TRBV5-5	many	TRBJ2-6	TRBD1	TGTGCCAGCAGCAAACAGGGGACTGGGGCCAACGTCCTGACTTTC	CASSKQGTGANVLTF
TRBV12-3/TRBV12-4	.	TRBJ2-7	TRBD2	TGTGCCAGCAGGGCAGGTTCCGGGACTAGCGGCTACGAGCAGTACTTC	CASRAGSGTSGYEQYF
TRBV6-1	many	TRBJ1-1	.	TGTGCCAGCAGTGACCTAAGGGGCTGGATGAACACTGAAGCTTTCTTT	CASSDLRGWMNTEAFF
TRBV24-1	.	TRBJ2-7	.	TGTGCCACCTATGTTTGGGAACACGAGCAGTACTTC	CATYVWEHEQYF
TRBV14	many	TRBJ1-4	TRBD1	TGTGCCAGCAGCCAGGGGACAGGGGTTGAAAAACTGTTTTTT	CASSQGTGVEKLFF
TRBV9	.	TRBJ2-1	.	TGTGCCAGCAGCTCCGCAGGGAACAATGAGCAGTTCTTC	CASSSAGNNEQFF
TRBV7-9	.	TRBJ2-7	.	TGTGCCAGCAAGTCGGGCGGGGAGCGGTACGAGCAGTACTTC	CASKSGGERYEQYF
TRBV5-4	.	TRBJ2-2	.	TGTGCCAGCAGCTTGGCCGGCAGCCCCACCGGGGAGCTGTTTTTT	CASSLAGSPTGELFF
TRBV24-1	.	TRBJ2-1	.	TGTGCCACCAGTGCCTCTTGGCAGTTCTTC	CATSASWQFF
TRBV24-1	.	TRBJ1-2	.	TGTGCCACCAGTGATTTAGTCGGGTACGGCTACACCTTC	CATSDLVGYGYTF
TRBV4-3	many	TRBJ1-3	.	TGCGCCAGCAGCCAAGACCAGACAGTCTATGGAAACACCATATATTTT	CASSQDQTVYGNTIYF
TRBV9	many	TRBJ1-1	.	TGTGCCAGCAGCGGCCCCCAAGGCCTTGAAGCTTTCTTT	CASSGPQGLEAFF
TRBV19	few	TRBJ1-5	.	TGTGCCAGTCGAGATTGGGACCAGCCCCAGCATTTT	CASRDWDQPQHF
TRBV7-6	few	TRBJ2-1	TRBD2	TGTGCCAGCAGCCTTATGGGACTAGCGGGAGAGAGTGAGCAGTTCTTC	CASSLMGLAGESEQFF
TRBV24-1	.	TRBJ2-7	TRBD1	TGTGCCACCAGTGATGGGGACAGCCCCCACTCCTACGAGCAGTACTTC	CATSDGDSPHSYEQYF
TRBV15	.	TRBJ2-7	.	TGTGCCACCAGCAGTCGGGACGGCCCTACGAGACTGTACTTC	CATSSRDGPTRLYF
TRBV20-1	.	TRBJ2-7	.	TGCAGTGCCCCCGACGGATACGAGCAGTACTTC	CSAPDGYEQYF
TRBV28	.	TRBJ2-7	.	TGTGCCAGCAGTTCCTCGGGCGGACCCTACGGGCAGTACTTC	CASSSSGGPYGQYF
TRBV5-1	.	TRBJ1-1	TRBD1	TGCGCCAGCGGACAGGGGAACACTGAAGCTTTCTTT	CASGQGNTEAFF
TRBV20-1	.	TRBJ2-7	TRBD2	TGCAGTGCAAGTAGCGGGAGGGCCTGGGAGCAGTACTTC	CSASSGRAWEQYF
TRBV6-1	.	TRBJ2-1	TRBD2	TGTGCCAGCAGTGAGGTTGGGCGGGGGGGTCCGGATGAGCAGTTCTTC	CASSEVGRGGPDEQFF
TRBV10-3	few	TRBJ1-6	TRBD1	TGTGCCAGCCGGGACAGCGACCATTCACCCCTCCACTTT	CASRDSDHSPLHF